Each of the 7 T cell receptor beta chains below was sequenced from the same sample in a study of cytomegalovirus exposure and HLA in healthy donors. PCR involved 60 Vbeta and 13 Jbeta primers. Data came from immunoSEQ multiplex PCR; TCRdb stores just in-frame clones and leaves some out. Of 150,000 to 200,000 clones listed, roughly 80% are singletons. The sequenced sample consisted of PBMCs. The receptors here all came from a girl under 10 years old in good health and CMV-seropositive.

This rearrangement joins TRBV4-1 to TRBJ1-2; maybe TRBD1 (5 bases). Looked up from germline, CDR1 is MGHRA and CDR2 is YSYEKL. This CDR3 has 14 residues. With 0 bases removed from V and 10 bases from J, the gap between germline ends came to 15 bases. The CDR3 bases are TGCGCCAGCAGCCAAGATTCAGGCAGGGAACACTACACCTTC. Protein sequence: CASSQDSGREHYTF.

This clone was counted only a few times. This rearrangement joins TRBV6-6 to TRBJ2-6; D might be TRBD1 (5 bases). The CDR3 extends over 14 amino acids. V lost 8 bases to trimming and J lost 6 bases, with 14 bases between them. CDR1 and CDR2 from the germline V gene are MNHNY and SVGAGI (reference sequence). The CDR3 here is CASLQGMTANVLTF. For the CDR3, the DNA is TGTGCCAGCCTCCAGGGTATGACGGCCAACGTCCTGACTTTC.

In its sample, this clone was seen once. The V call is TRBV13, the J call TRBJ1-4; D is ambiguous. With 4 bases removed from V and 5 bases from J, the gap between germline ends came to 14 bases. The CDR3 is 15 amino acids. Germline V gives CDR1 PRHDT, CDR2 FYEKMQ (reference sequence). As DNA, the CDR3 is TGTGCCAGCAGCTCCCGGACTGAAATGAATGAAAAACTGTTTTTT. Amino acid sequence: CASSSRTEMNEKLFF.

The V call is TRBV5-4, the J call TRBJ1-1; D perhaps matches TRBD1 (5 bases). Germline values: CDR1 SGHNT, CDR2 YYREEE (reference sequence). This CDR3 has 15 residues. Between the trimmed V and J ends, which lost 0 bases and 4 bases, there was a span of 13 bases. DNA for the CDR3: TGTGCCAGCAGCTTGGAAGTTTCGGGGGGCACTGAAGCTTTCTTT. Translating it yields CASSLEVSGGTEAFF.

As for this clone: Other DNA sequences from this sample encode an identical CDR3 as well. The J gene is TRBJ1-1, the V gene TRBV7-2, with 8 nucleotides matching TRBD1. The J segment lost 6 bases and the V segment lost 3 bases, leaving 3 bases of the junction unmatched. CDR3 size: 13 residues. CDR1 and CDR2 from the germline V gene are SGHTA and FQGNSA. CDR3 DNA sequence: TGTGCCAGCAGCTTCCCGACAGGGGCTGAAGCTTTCTTT. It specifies CASSFPTGAEAFF.

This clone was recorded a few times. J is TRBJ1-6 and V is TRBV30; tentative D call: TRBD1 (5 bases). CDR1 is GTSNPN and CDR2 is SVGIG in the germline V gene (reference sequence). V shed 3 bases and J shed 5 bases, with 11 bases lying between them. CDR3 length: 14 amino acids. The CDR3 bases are TGTGCCTGGAGGACCGGACATAATAATTCACCCCTCCACTTT. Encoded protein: CAWRTGHNNSPLHF.

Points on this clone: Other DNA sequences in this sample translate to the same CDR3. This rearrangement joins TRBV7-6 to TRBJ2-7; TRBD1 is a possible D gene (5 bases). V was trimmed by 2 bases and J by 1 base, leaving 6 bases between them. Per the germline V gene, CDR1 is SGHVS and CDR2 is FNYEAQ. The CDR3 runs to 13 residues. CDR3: CASSLSGSYEQYF. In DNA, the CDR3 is TGTGCCAGCAGCTTATCAGGGTCCTACGAGCAGTACTTC.